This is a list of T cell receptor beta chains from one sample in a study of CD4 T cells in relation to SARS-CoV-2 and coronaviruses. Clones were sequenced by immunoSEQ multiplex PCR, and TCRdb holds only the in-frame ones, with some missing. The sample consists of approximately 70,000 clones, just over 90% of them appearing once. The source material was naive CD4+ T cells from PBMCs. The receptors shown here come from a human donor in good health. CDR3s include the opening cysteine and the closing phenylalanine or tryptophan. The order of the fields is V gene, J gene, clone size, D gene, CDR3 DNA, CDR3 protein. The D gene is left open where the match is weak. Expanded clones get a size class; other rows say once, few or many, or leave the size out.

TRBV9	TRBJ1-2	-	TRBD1	TGTGCCAGCAGCGCCTCCGGGACAGGCCTTTATGGCTACACCTTC	CASSASGTGLYGYTF
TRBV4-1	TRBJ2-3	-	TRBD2	TGCGCCAGCGGCCACACGACTAGCGACACAGATACGCAGTATTTT	CASGHTTSDTDTQYF
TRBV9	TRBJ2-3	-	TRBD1	TGTGCCAGCAGGGGGACAGGGGGCCCAGATACGCAGTATTTT	CASRGTGGPDTQYF
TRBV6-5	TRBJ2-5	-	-	TGTGCCAGCAGTTACTTCGATCGGCAAGAGACCCAGTACTTC	CASSYFDRQETQYF
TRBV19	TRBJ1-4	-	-	TGTGCCAGTAGTAGCAGGAGGGCTCCGGGCCTTAATGAAAAACTGTTTTTT	CASSSRRAPGLNEKLFF
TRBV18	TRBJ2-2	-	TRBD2	TGTGCCAGCTCACCAGGACTAGCCGGGGAGCTGTTTTTT	CASSPGLAGELFF
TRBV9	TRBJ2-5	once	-	TGTGCCAGCAACCCCGGGACAAACCAAGAGACCCAGTACTTC	CASNPGTNQETQYF
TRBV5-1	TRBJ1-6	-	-	TGCGCCAGCAGCTTGGTTCGCTCGAATTCACCCCTCCACTTT	CASSLVRSNSPLHF
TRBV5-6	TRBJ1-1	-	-	TGTGCCAGCAGCCGTGGGACCCTCACTGAAGCTTTCTTT	CASSRGTLTEAFF
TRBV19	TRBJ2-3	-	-	TGTGCCAGTAGTATTTCGGAACTTAGGACAGATACGCAGTATTTT	CASSISELRTDTQYF
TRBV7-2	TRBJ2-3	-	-	TGTGCCAGCAGCTCACTAGGAACAGATACGCAGTATTTT	CASSSLGTDTQYF
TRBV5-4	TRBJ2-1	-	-	TGTGCCAGCAGCGGACCGGCGTACTACAATGAGCAGTTCTTC	CASSGPAYYNEQFF
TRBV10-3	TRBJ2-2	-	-	TGTGCCATCAGTGAGGGGACGGGATCAGAGGAGCTGTTTTTT	CAISEGTGSEELFF
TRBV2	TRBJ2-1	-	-	TGTGCCAGCAGTGAAAGCAAGCGCCATGAGCAGTTCTTC	CASSESKRHEQFF
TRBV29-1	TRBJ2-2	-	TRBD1	TGCAGCGCCACCGGGACAGGGGGGCTAACCGGGGAGCTGTTTTTT	CSATGTGGLTGELFF
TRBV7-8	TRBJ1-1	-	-	TGTGCCAGCAGCTTAGAGATGGGGACTGAAGCTTTCTTT	CASSLEMGTEAFF
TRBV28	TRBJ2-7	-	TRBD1	TGTGCCAGCAGTTCCTCTCGGACAGGCCGGTTAACCTACTTC	CASSSSRTGRLTYF
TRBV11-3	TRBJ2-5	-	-	TGTGCCAGCAGCCCTGGCCAACCCTCGTACCAAGAGACCCAGTACTTC	CASSPGQPSYQETQYF
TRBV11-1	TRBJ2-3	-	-	TGTGCCAGCAGCTTAGCCCTTACCGGGAGCGCAGATACGCAGTATTTT	CASSLALTGSADTQYF
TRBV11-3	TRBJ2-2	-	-	TGTGCCAGCAGCCTCGCGGGACAGAGTACCGGGGAGCTGTTTTTT	CASSLAGQSTGELFF
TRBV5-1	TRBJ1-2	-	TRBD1	TGCGCCAGCAGGTTGGACAGGGGGAACTATGGCTACACCTTC	CASRLDRGNYGYTF
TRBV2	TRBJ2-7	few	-	TGTGCCAGCAGTGAAGGTTCCGGGAACTCCTACGAGCAGTACTTC	CASSEGSGNSYEQYF
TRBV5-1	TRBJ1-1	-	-	TGCGCCAGCAGCTTATGGGACGAGAACACTGAAGCTTTCTTT	CASSLWDENTEAFF
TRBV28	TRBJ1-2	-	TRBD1	TGTGCCAGCAGTTTATCAGGGGGCCCCGGCCTTAACTATGGCTACACCTTC	CASSLSGGPGLNYGYTF
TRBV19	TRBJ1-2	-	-	TGTGCCAGTAGTTTGCAGGGATCATATGGCTACACCTTC	CASSLQGSYGYTF
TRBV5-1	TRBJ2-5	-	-	TGCGCCAGCAGCTTGGCCGGCGGAGGATACGGGGAGACCCAGTACTTC	CASSLAGGGYGETQYF
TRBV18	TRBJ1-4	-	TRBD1	TGTGCCAGCTCAAGGGGACAGGGGTCAACTAATGAAAAACTGTTTTTT	CASSRGQGSTNEKLFF
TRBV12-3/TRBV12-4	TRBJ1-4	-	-	TGTGCCAGTACAATGACAACTAATGAAAAACTGTTTTTT	CASTMTTNEKLFF
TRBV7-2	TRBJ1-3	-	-	TGTGCCAGCAGCTTAGTCGGCAGCGGTTCTGGAAACACCATATATTTT	CASSLVGSGSGNTIYF
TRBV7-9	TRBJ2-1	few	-	TGTGCCAGCAGCTTAGCGCTAGGGAACCTCAATGAGCAGTTCTTC	CASSLALGNLNEQFF
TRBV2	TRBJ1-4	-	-	TGTGCCAGCAGCGAATCACCCGCGAATGAAAAACTGTTTTTT	CASSESPANEKLFF
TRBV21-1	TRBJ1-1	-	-	TGTGCCAGCAGCAAACTGGGGGGGAAGAACACTGAAGCTTTCTTT	CASSKLGGKNTEAFF
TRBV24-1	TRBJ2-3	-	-	TGTGCCACCAGTGACTTGAGACAGGTGGATACGCAGTATTTT	CATSDLRQVDTQYF
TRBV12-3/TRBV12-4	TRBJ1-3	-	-	TGTGCCAGCAGACAGAGCTCTGGAAACACCATATATTTT	CASRQSSGNTIYF
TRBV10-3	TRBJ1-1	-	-	TGTGCCATCAGTGAATCGACTGGCGCTTTCTTT	CAISESTGAFF
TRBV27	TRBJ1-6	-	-	TGTGCCAGCAGCCCTAGGACAGTTCCCTATAATTCACCCCTCCACTTT	CASSPRTVPYNSPLHF
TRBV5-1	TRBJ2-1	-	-	TGCGCCAGCAGCTTGGAGTCCTACAATGAGCAGTTCTTC	CASSLESYNEQFF
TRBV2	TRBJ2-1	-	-	TGTGCCAGCTCTCAGGGTCTTGGTGAGCAGTTCTTC	CASSQGLGEQFF
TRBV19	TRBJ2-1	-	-	TGTGCCAGCTCGTTCGGTACCGACGAGCAGTTCTTC	CASSFGTDEQFF
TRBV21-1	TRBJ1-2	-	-	TGTGCCAGCAGCAAAGAAGGGAGGGGCGCTAGAGGCTACACCTTC	CASSKEGRGARGYTF
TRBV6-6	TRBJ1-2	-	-	TGTGCCAGCAAACAGGGTGACTATGGCTACACCTTC	CASKQGDYGYTF
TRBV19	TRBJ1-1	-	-	TGTGCCAGTAGCCTGCAACAAGACACTGAAGCTTTCTTT	CASSLQQDTEAFF